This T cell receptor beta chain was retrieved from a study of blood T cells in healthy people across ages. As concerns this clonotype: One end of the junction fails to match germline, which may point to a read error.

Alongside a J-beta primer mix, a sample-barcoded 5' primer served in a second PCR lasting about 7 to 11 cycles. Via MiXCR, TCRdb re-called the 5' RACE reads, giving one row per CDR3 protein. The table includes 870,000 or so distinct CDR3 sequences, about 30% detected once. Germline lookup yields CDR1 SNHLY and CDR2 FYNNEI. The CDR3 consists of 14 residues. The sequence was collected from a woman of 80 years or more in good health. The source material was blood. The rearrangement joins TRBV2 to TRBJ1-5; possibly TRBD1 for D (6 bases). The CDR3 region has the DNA TGTGCCAGCAGGGAAGGACAGTCGCCCGGGCCCCAGCATTTT. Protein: CASREGQSPGPQHF.